The T cell receptor (beta chain) under discussion was sequenced for a study of identical twins. Study observations and caveats: Donors were not followed over many years; analysis was cross-sectional. Among beta out-of-frame sequences, excess sharing between twins appeared weaker. With monozygotic twins, out-of-frame TCR alpha sharing exceeded what models estimated.

Of note for this clonotype: Its antigen is not known.

TCRdb analysed the 5' RACE reads with MiXCR anew, one entry per CDR3 protein. The top ten hold about an eighth of the sample, which has under 900,000 distinct CDR3 sequences, 15% to 20% seen once. V trimming: 6 bases; J trimming: 5 bases; junction bases outside the gene matches: 8. Germline CDR1 and CDR2: WNHNN and SYGVQD (reference sequence). There are 15 residues in the CDR3. These data were likewise used in another study, on T cells expressing NK-cell markers. From that study: HCMV specificity of the expanded NKG2C+ T cell clones was not established.

The sequence was collected from a woman aged 18-35 years in good health. Sequenced sample: PBMCs. The chain is built from TRBV10-1 and TRBJ2-7, with 12 positions matching TRBD2. The CDR3 coding sequence is TGCGCCAGCAGCTCCGGGACTAGCGGGTCCCACGAGCAGTACTTC. It is translated as CASSSGTSGSHEQYF.